This is a list of T cell receptor beta chains from one sample in a study of response to subunit inactivated influenza vaccine. TCRdb re-derived calls from the RT-PCR reads in MiXCR, one entry per CDR3 protein. Among 530,000 or so distinct CDR3 sequences listed, roughly 15% were seen once. The sample was PBMCs from blood, taken roughly 13 days after vaccination. The receptor set was obtained from a man in his forties or fifties who received an inactivated influenza vaccine. CDR3s include the opening cysteine and the closing phenylalanine or tryptophan. A D gene is named only where the DNA matches it firmly. Not all rows give a size; the values are once, few, many and, for expanded clones, a class.

>.|TRBV5-1|TRBJ2-2|few
TGCGCCAGCAGCTTGGATCTCACCGGGGAGCTGTTTTTT
CASSLDLTGELFF
>TRBD1|TRBV20-1|TRBJ1-2|.
TGCAGTGCAACCAGGGGGCGCATGAAGGACTATGGCTACACCTTC
CSATRGRMKDYGYTF
>TRBD2|TRBV5-1|TRBJ2-7|few
TGCGCCAGCAGCTTGGCCTATGGCGGGGGGCGCTCCTACGAGCAGTACTTC
CASSLAYGGGRSYEQYF
>TRBD1|TRBV15|TRBJ2-3|few
TGTGCCACCAGCAAGGTCCCGGGACAGGGATCTGATACGCAGTATTTT
CATSKVPGQGSDTQYF
>.|TRBV27|TRBJ2-7|many
TGTGCCAGCAGGGACTACGCCGGCCTCGTGCAGTACTTC
CASRDYAGLVQYF
>.|TRBV20-1|TRBJ1-3|.
TGCAGTGCTAGTCCCTGGAGGGACCGAAACACCATATATTTT
CSASPWRDRNTIYF
>.|TRBV28|TRBJ2-7|.
TGTGCCAGCAGTTTATTGGGGGTAGGTAGCTACGAGCAGTACTTC
CASSLLGVGSYEQYF
>.|TRBV9|TRBJ1-5|.
TGTGCCAGCAGCGTAGAAGGGGGTAGCAATCAGCCCCAGCATTTT
CASSVEGGSNQPQHF
>.|TRBV10-3|TRBJ2-2|few
TGTGCCATCACCCCTCCTGGTAGCGTTGCCACCGGGGAGCTGTTTTTT
CAITPPGSVATGELFF
>.|TRBV12-3/TRBV12-4|TRBJ1-3|.
TGTGCCAGCAGTTCCACACTGGACACCATATATTTT
CASSSTLDTIYF
>.|TRBV15|TRBJ2-1|few
TGTGCCACCAGTCTGGTGGGCTACAATGAGCAGTTCTTC
CATSLVGYNEQFF
>.|TRBV29-1|TRBJ2-1|.
TGCAGCGTTGACCCCCGGGACTCTACCTCCTTC
CSVDPRDSTSF
>TRBD1|TRBV27|TRBJ1-2|.
TGTGCCAGCAGTTTGGGCAGGGGGGACTATGGCTACACCTTC
CASSLGRGDYGYTF
>.|TRBV6-1|TRBJ1-2|.
TGTGCCAGCAGTGAGACACTAAGGAAGGGCTACACCTTC
CASSETLRKGYTF
>.|TRBV9|TRBJ2-1|.
TGTGCCAGCAGCGTAATTTCGGGGGCCCAGTTCTTC
CASSVISGAQFF
>.|TRBV4-1|TRBJ2-3|few
TGCGCCAGCAGCCAAACTACGAGCACAGATACGCAGTATTTT
CASSQTTSTDTQYF
>TRBD1|TRBV6-6|TRBJ1-2|few
TGTGCCAGTGAACAGACAGGGAACTATGGCTACACCTTC
CASEQTGNYGYTF
>.|TRBV20-1|TRBJ2-1|few
TGCAGTGCTAGCGGGCAGGGAGGTAGCTCCTACAATGAGCAGTTCTTC
CSASGQGGSSYNEQFF
>.|TRBV20-1|TRBJ2-1|few
TGCAGTGCTAGCTTCGAATCACCAGGGAGTAATGAGCAGTTCTTC
CSASFESPGSNEQFF
>TRBD1|TRBV12-3/TRBV12-4|TRBJ2-7|.
TGTGCCAGCAGCCAAGACTGGACAGGGGGACGGGGCGAGCAGTACTTC
CASSQDWTGGRGEQYF
>TRBD1|TRBV12-3/TRBV12-4|TRBJ2-7|.
TGTGCCAGCAGCTTCGACAGGGGGTCCTACGAGCAGTACTTC
CASSFDRGSYEQYF
>.|TRBV7-2|TRBJ2-1|few
TGTGCCAGCAGCCCCCAACGGGGGGCCTTCAATGAGCAGTTCTTC
CASSPQRGAFNEQFF
>TRBD2|TRBV5-1|TRBJ2-1|few
TGCGCCAGCAGCTCCCCGGGACTAGCGGGGTCCTCCTACAATGAGCAGTTCTTC
CASSSPGLAGSSYNEQFF
>TRBD1|TRBV5-1|TRBJ1-1|many
TGCGCCAGCAGCTCTACCGGGACAGGGGGCTTCGGCACTGAAGCTTTCTTT
CASSSTGTGGFGTEAFF
>.|TRBV10-3|TRBJ1-5|many
TGTGCCATCAGTGATAGTGGGGACCCAGGGCAGCCCCAGCATTTT
CAISDSGDPGQPQHF
>TRBD1|TRBV28|TRBJ2-4|few
TGTGCCAGCAGTTCCCGGGACAGGGGAAACATTCAGTACTTC
CASSSRDRGNIQYF
>TRBD2|TRBV12-3/TRBV12-4|TRBJ2-5|.
TGTGCCAGCAGTCTCACTCGGACTAGTACCCCAGAGACCCAGTACTTC
CASSLTRTSTPETQYF
>TRBD1|TRBV7-8|TRBJ1-2|many
TGTGCCAGCAGCGGCAGGGGGCTGGGAGGCTACACCTTC
CASSGRGLGGYTF
>.|TRBV2|TRBJ2-4|many
TGTGCCAGCACCCTCCGGGGCACTAAGGAGGGCATTCAGTACTTC
CASTLRGTKEGIQYF
>.|TRBV3-1|TRBJ2-3|few
TGTGCCAGCAGCCAAGTCGGCTACAGGGATACGCAGTATTTT
CASSQVGYRDTQYF
>.|TRBV15|TRBJ2-2|.
TGTGCCAGGGGCCCCGGGCGCCTGTACACCGGGGAGCTGTTTTTT
CARGPGRLYTGELFF
>.|TRBV29-1|TRBJ2-1|many
TGCAGCGGATTAGAAGGAACGGAGCAGTTCTTC
CSGLEGTEQFF
>TRBD2|TRBV7-9|TRBJ2-1|few
TGTGCCAGCACCCCGGTTGGGCTAGCGGGGGTCAATGAGCAGTTCTTC
CASTPVGLAGVNEQFF
>.|TRBV7-8|TRBJ1-1|few
TGTGCCAGCAGCCCCTTTTCCAGTACAAGGAACACTGAAGCTTTCTTT
CASSPFSSTRNTEAFF
>TRBD2|TRBV3-1|TRBJ2-1|.
TGTGCCAGCAGCCAAGAACGGCTAGCGGGGCCCAATGAGCAGTTCTTC
CASSQERLAGPNEQFF
>.|TRBV13|TRBJ2-3|.
TGTGCCAGCAGCTCAAGCAAGATCGGGGCAGATACGCAGTATTTT
CASSSSKIGADTQYF
>TRBD1|TRBV12-3/TRBV12-4|TRBJ2-4|few
TGTGCCAGCAGTCCACCGGGACAGACTACCAAAAACATTCAGTACTTC
CASSPPGQTTKNIQYF
>.|TRBV14|TRBJ2-1|.
TGTGCCAGCAGCCAAGGCTGGAGGAACAATGAGCAGTTCTTC
CASSQGWRNNEQFF
>.|TRBV12-3/TRBV12-4|TRBJ2-4|.
TGTGCCAGCAGTTTCCCCAAGGCCAAAAACATTCAGTACTTC
CASSFPKAKNIQYF
>.|TRBV5-1|TRBJ1-6|.
TGCGCCAGCAGCTACGACCCCAATTCACCCCTCCACTTT
CASSYDPNSPLHF
>.|TRBV7-6|TRBJ2-1|few
TGTGCCAGCAGCTTAGTCGGTCAGGGGTACCACAATGAGCAGTTCTTC
CASSLVGQGYHNEQFF
>.|TRBV5-1|TRBJ2-5|.
TGCGCCAGCAGCTTGGAGCCTTATCCTTACGAGACCCAGTACTTC
CASSLEPYPYETQYF
>.|TRBV7-9|TRBJ1-1|few
TGTGCCAGCAGCTTAGGACAGCCAGGGGACACTGAAGCTTTCTTT
CASSLGQPGDTEAFF
>TRBD1|TRBV30|TRBJ2-3|.
TGTGCCTGTGACAGGGGCCTTAGCACAGATACGCAGTATTTT
CACDRGLSTDTQYF
>.|TRBV2|TRBJ1-3|.
TGTGCCAGCAGTGAATCGGGACCCCGGAACACCATATATTTT
CASSESGPRNTIYF
>.|TRBV3-1|TRBJ2-1|.
TGTGCCAGCAGCCAGGCTGACAGCGGTGAGCAGTTCTTC
CASSQADSGEQFF
>TRBD2|TRBV7-9|TRBJ2-1|.
TGTGCCAGCAGCTTAGGACTAGCGGAGAGAGGCGACAATGAGCAGTTCTTC
CASSLGLAERGDNEQFF
>.|TRBV30|TRBJ1-2|.
TGTGCCTGGAGTGTTTGGAGTTATGGCTACACCTTC
CAWSVWSYGYTF
>TRBD2|TRBV20-1|TRBJ2-7|.
TGCAGTGCTAGAGATAGAAAGGCTAGCGGGGGCTACGAGCAGTACTTC
CSARDRKASGGYEQYF
>.|TRBV11-1|TRBJ2-2|few
TGTGCCAGCAGCCTCGACACCCGGAACACCGGGGAGCTGTTTTTT
CASSLDTRNTGELFF
>TRBD2|TRBV20-1|TRBJ2-5|.
TGCAGTGCTGGGACTAGCGGGGGGAAACAAGAGACCCAGTACTTC
CSAGTSGGKQETQYF
>.|TRBV29-1|TRBJ2-3|few
TGCAGCGTTGAAACAGTTAAAGTGGGAGATACGCAGTATTTT
CSVETVKVGDTQYF
>.|TRBV4-3|TRBJ2-2|.
TGCGCCAGCAGCCAAGTCGAAGTCAGAGGCCTCCCCGGGGAGCTGTTTTTT
CASSQVEVRGLPGELFF
>.|TRBV5-1|TRBJ2-2|few
TGCGCCAGCAGCTTGAGACTAACTAACACCGGGGAGCTGTTTTTT
CASSLRLTNTGELFF
>TRBD2|TRBV3-1|TRBJ2-7|.
TGTGCCAGCAGCCACGCACTAGCGGGAGAATCGGACGAGCAGTACTTC
CASSHALAGESDEQYF
>.|TRBV12-3/TRBV12-4|TRBJ1-5|.
TGTGCCAGCAGTGTGGAGCAGGGCGGTACCTATAGCAATCAGCCCCAGCATTTT
CASSVEQGGTYSNQPQHF
>.|TRBV5-8|TRBJ1-2|.
TGTGCCAGCAGCCTGAGCCTAGGGAGCTACACCTTC
CASSLSLGSYTF
>.|TRBV7-2|TRBJ2-3|few
TGTGCCAGCAGCTTAGCCGGCCCCCCAGATACGCAGTATTTT
CASSLAGPPDTQYF